Below, 27 T cell receptor beta chains from the same sample are listed, as sequenced in a study of blood T cell repertoires in COVID-19. The protocol was immunoSEQ multiplex PCR, while the TCRdb copy is restricted to in-frame clones and leaves out a portion. The repertoire includes hundreds of thousands of clones, 85% to 90% of them detected once, and 3.5% to 4.5% sits in the top ten. Sequencing was carried out using PBMCs or T cells enriched from blood (not recorded which). Receptors were obtained from a man under 40 who had recovered from COVID-19.

This clone was picked up a small number of times. The V gene is TRBV28, the J gene TRBJ1-4; TRBD1 matches 9 bases. This CDR3 region has 15 residues. The germline gives CDR1 MDHEN, CDR2 SYDVKM. After removal of 5 bases from V and 8 bases from J, the junction contained 9 bases not matched to a gene. CDR3 residues: CASSLTGGYREKLFF. The DNA of the CDR3 is TGTGCCAGCAGTCTAACAGGGGGCTATCGGGAAAAACTGTTTTTT.

The chain combines TRBV12-3 or TRBV12-4 with TRBJ1-6; D uncertain. The CDR3 extends over 13 amino acids. V lost 3 bases and J lost 10, with 10 bases in between. The CDR3 DNA sequence: TGTGCCAGCAGTTTTGAGGGCCTCTCACCCCTCCACTTT. Translation: CASSFEGLSPLHF.

The rearrangement joins TRBV30 to TRBJ1-4; 7 nucleotides agree with TRBD1. Germline trimming cut 8 bases from V and 4 bases from J; bases unmatched to any gene: 4. This CDR3 has 12 residues. Germline V gene lookup returns CDR1 GTSNPN and CDR2 SVGIG (reference sequence). CDR3 bases: TGTGCCGGGGGACAGTATAATGAAAAACTGTTTTTT. This sequence encodes CAGGQYNEKLFF.

The gene calls are TRBV4-1 and TRBJ2-1; 7 bases match TRBD1. J lost 5 bases, V lost 4 bases, and 11 bases had no gene match. The CDR3 length is 16 residues. Germline values: CDR1 MGHRA, CDR2 YSYEKL. CDR3 sequence: CASSLQQGSLHNEQFF. Here the CDR3 DNA reads TGCGCCAGCAGCCTTCAACAGGGGTCCCTCCACAATGAGCAGTTCTTC.

The V and J genes are TRBV9 and TRBJ2-4; a weak D match, TRBD2 (6 bases). V lost 4 bases and J lost 8, with 13 bases in between. Germline values: CDR1 SGDLS, CDR2 YYNGEE. This CDR3 spans 13 amino acids. The CDR3 loop reads CASSPAPGDIQYF. The CDR3 coding sequence is TGTGCCAGCAGCCCGGCCCCGGGGGACATTCAGTACTTC.

The chain joins TRBV28 to TRBJ1-5; 8 nucleotides match TRBD1. Germline lookup yields CDR1 MDHEN and CDR2 SYDVKM. The CDR3 runs to 15 residues. Losses at the gene ends were 5 bases for V and 1 base for J; bases not matched to a gene: 4. CDR3 sequence (DNA): TGTGCCAGCAGTGGCAGGGGGCAGAGCAATCAGCCCCAGCATTTT. Protein product: CASSGRGQSNQPQHF.

The chain combines TRBV7-8 with TRBJ2-1; D perhaps matches TRBD2 (6 bases). The length of the CDR3 is 16 residues. The V end was cut by 5 bases, the J end by 0 bases, with 14 bases between. The germline V gene has CDR1 SGHVS and CDR2 FQNEAQ. The CDR3 is CASSARLDSSYNEQFF. The CDR3 DNA reads as TGTGCCAGCAGCGCGCGACTAGACAGCTCCTACAATGAGCAGTTCTTC.

Remarks on this clone: At one end the junction does not follow the germline gene, possibly because of a read error. V usage is TRBV27 and J usage is TRBJ2-7; weak D call: TRBD2 (5 bases). The CDR3 runs to 10 residues. Germline values: CDR1 MNHEY, CDR2 SMNVEV (reference sequence). The CDR3 sequence: CASNPGNQHF. CDR3 sequence (DNA): TGTGCCAGCAACCCCGGGAATCAACACTTC.

The chain has TRBV9 and TRBJ2-1, with 14 bases that match TRBD2. The germline V gene has CDR1 SGDLS and CDR2 YYNGEE. Germline trimming cut 4 bases from V and 1 base from J; bases unmatched to any gene: 13. This CDR3 is 20 amino acids long. The CDR3 nucleotides read TGTGCCAGCAGCCCCCGACTAGCGGGAGGGCCGGGAACATCCTACAATGAGCAGTTCTTC. This sequence encodes CASSPRLAGGPGTSYNEQFF.

A note on this clone: With a much larger clone just one base away, this may be a read error. The V and J genes are TRBV3-1 (or the pseudogene TRBV3-2) and TRBJ1-1; 8 bases are shared with TRBD1. V trimming: 5 bases; J trimming: 1 base; junction bases outside the gene matches: 0. Germline CDR1 reads LGHDT; CDR2 reads YNNKEL (reference sequence). The CDR3 sequence is 13 residues long. The chain's CDR3 is CASSDRGNTEAFF. The CDR3 DNA sequence: TGTGCCAGCAGCGACAGGGGGAACACTGAAGCTTTCTTT.

The chain recombines TRBV6-4 with TRBJ2-1; TRBD2 agrees at 9 bases. J lost 8 bases, V lost 2 bases, and 10 bases had no gene match. The germline V gene encodes CDR1 MRHNA and CDR2 SNTAGT. This CDR3 region has 16 residues. The CDR3 DNA follows: TGTGCCAGCAGTGACGAGGGCGGGAGGGCCGTCGATGAGCAGTTCTTC. Its translation: CASSDEGGRAVDEQFF.

The chain is built from TRBV6-2 or TRBV6-3 and TRBJ2-7; 13 bases map to TRBD2. CDR1 and CDR2 (germline): MNHEY, SVGEGT. The CDR3 sequence is 15 residues long. Losses at the gene ends were 4 bases for V and 6 bases for J; bases not matched to a gene: 6. As DNA, the CDR3 is TGTGCCAGCAGTTCCCGACTAGCGGGGGGAAGCGAGCAGTACTTC. Translated: CASSSRLAGGSEQYF.

This rearrangement joins TRBV5-1 to TRBJ2-3, with 8 bases matching TRBD1. The CDR3 length is 18 residues. With V trimmed by 1 base and J by 1 base, 11 bases remained unmatched. The V gene's germline CDR1 is SGHRS and CDR2 YFSETQ. The CDR3 nucleotides are TGCGCCAGCAGCTTGAGCATCTGGGGACAGGCCGGCACAGATACGCAGTATTTT. As protein: CASSLSIWGQAGTDTQYF.

The chain uses TRBV19 and TRBJ1-2; no clear D. This CDR3 has 17 amino acids. The V gene lost 3 bases and the J gene lost 2 bases, with 19 bases spanning the gap. Germline lookup yields CDR1 LNHDA and CDR2 SQIVND (reference sequence). The CDR3 protein is CASSIKIVLYWNYGYTF. In DNA, the CDR3 is TGTGCCAGTAGTATCAAAATTGTTTTATACTGGAACTATGGCTACACCTTC.

V and J are TRBV11-2 and TRBJ1-1; 8 bases match TRBD1. The CDR3 covers 18 residues. From germline, CDR1 is SGHAT and CDR2 FQNNGV. Trimming took 2 bases from V and 0 from J; bases not matched to a gene: 11. CDR3 sequence (DNA): TGTGCCAGCAGCTTAACTAGATTGGGGGACAGGCTGAACACTGAAGCTTTCTTT. It translates to CASSLTRLGDRLNTEAFF.

The J gene is TRBJ1-4, the V gene TRBV2, with 9 bases fitting TRBD1. Trimming took 6 bases from V and 7 from J; bases not matched to a gene: 9. Germline CDR1 and CDR2: SNHLY and FYNNEI. The length of the CDR3 is 15 residues. The CDR3 region is CASSSPGTGFEKLFF. The CDR3 DNA follows: TGTGCCAGCAGCTCCCCCGGGACAGGGTTTGAAAAACTGTTTTTT.

A single count supports this clone. This rearrangement joins TRBV14 to TRBJ2-7; 9 positions agree with TRBD2. The length of the CDR3 is 15 residues. Germline V CDR1 and CDR2: SGHDN, FVKESK. V dropped 3 bases and J dropped 0; count of bases not matched to a gene: 3. The DNA for the CDR3 is TGTGCCAGCAGCCATAGTAGCGGGAGCTCCTACGAGCAGTACTTC. Its protein product is CASSHSSGSSYEQYF. Filled out from reference TRBV14 and TRBJ2-7, the complete variable domain reads EAGVTQFPSHSVIEKGQTVTLRCDPISGHDNLYWYRRVMGKEIKFLLHFVKESKQDESGMPNNRFLAERTGGTYSTLKVQPAELEDSGVYFCASSHSSGSSYEQYFGPGTRLTVT.

The genes are TRBV3-1 (or the pseudogene TRBV3-2) and TRBJ2-2, with 9 bases identical to TRBD2. This CDR3 has 19 residues. From germline, CDR1 is LGHDT and CDR2 YNNKEL (reference sequence). The V and J ends lost 4 bases and 6 bases, in that order; junction bases with no gene match: 18. Here the CDR3 reads CASSRILGEGLAKAGELFF. The CDR3 nucleotides read TGTGCCAGCAGCCGGATTCTCGGTGAGGGACTAGCTAAGGCCGGGGAGCTGTTTTTT.

The chain recombines TRBV2 with TRBJ2-3; the match to TRBD2 covers 9 bases. Trimming took 8 bases from V and 0 from J; bases not matched to a gene: 6. CDR3 length equals 15 residues. CDR1 is SNHLY, CDR2 FYNNEI, per germline. CDR3 region: CASGGLATSTDTQYF. In DNA, the CDR3 is TGTGCCAGCGGTGGACTAGCGACTAGCACAGATACGCAGTATTTT.

The chain couples TRBV30 to TRBJ2-7; TRBD2 aligns across 10 bases. The CDR3 extends over 19 amino acids. J lost 1 base, V lost 2 bases, and 17 bases had no gene match. CDR1 is GTSNPN, CDR2 SVGIG, per germline (reference sequence). CDR3 protein: CAWSPHRSGRASLSYEQYF. CDR3 DNA sequence: TGTGCCTGGAGTCCCCACCGCAGCGGGAGGGCCAGTCTTTCCTACGAGCAGTACTTC.

This clone was seen once. The rearrangement links TRBV19 to TRBJ2-2; 12 bases align to TRBD1. Germline V CDR1 and CDR2: LNHDA, SQIVND (reference sequence). The CDR3 loop spans 16 amino acids. V shed 5 bases and J 4 bases; nucleotides not matched to a gene: 5. For the CDR3, the DNA is TGTGCCAGTAGTCCGGGACAGGGGGCGCGCACCGGGGAGCTGTTTTTT. Translating it yields CASSPGQGARTGELFF.

This CDR3 is CASSLVPRYGTDTQYF. The CDR3 region has the DNA TGTGCCAGCAGCTTAGTTCCCCGCTATGGCACAGATACGCAGTATTTT. The chain joins TRBV7-8 to TRBJ2-3, with unresolved D. Germline-derived CDR1 and CDR2 are SGHVS and FQNEAQ. Trimming stripped 1 base from V and 1 base from J, with 12 bases between. The CDR3 is 16 residues long.

This rearrangement joins TRBV12-5 to TRBJ1-5; D not certain. This CDR3 contains 12 residues. Germline CDR1 LGHNT, CDR2 FRNRAP. V gave up 0 bases and J gave up 9 bases, with 6 bases separating them. In nucleotides, the CDR3 is TGTGCTAGTGGTTTGGTACGGGGGCCCCAGCATTTT. Translated, it gives CASGLVRGPQHF.

The table lists this clone with a few counts. V is TRBV7-9 and J is TRBJ2-3; possibly TRBD1 for D (6 bases). Germline loops: CDR1 SEHNR, CDR2 FQNEAQ (reference sequence). V shed 6 bases and J shed 9 bases, with 25 bases lying between them. CDR3 length: 16 amino acids. This chain's CDR3 is CASRGASDLGELTQYF. The CDR3 nucleotides read TGTGCCAGCAGGGGGGCCAGCGACCTGGGGGAGTTAACGCAGTATTTT.

The chain carries TRBV6-5 and TRBJ2-7; D perhaps matches TRBD1 (6 bases). The V gene lost 5 bases and the J gene lost 3 bases, with 17 bases spanning the gap. Germline CDR1 reads MNHEY; CDR2 reads SVGAGI. The CDR3 length is 15 residues. CDR3 loop: CASSPFQGSGYEQYF. The CDR3 bases are TGTGCCAGCAGTCCGTTTCAGGGGTCCGGCTACGAGCAGTACTTC.

V gene TRBV5-1 combines with J gene TRBJ2-5, with a tentative D call TRBD2 (5 bases). CDR3 size: 15 residues. V lost 2 bases and J lost 4, with 15 bases in between. From germline, CDR1 is SGHRS and CDR2 YFSETQ. The CDR3 protein is CASSFIRGLGETQYF. For the CDR3, the DNA is TGCGCCAGCAGCTTTATCCGGGGTTTAGGAGAGACCCAGTACTTC.

This clone was seen a single time. This chain joins TRBV5-6 and TRBJ1-2, with 9 bases matching TRBD1. V shed 0 bases and J 0 bases; nucleotides not matched to a gene: 12. This CDR3 has 19 amino acids. CDR1 is SGHDT, CDR2 YYEEEE, per germline. The DNA of the CDR3 is TGTGCCAGCAGCTTGGATTCCGGGACAGGGTATTGGGCTAACTATGGCTACACCTTC. Amino acid sequence: CASSLDSGTGYWANYGYTF.